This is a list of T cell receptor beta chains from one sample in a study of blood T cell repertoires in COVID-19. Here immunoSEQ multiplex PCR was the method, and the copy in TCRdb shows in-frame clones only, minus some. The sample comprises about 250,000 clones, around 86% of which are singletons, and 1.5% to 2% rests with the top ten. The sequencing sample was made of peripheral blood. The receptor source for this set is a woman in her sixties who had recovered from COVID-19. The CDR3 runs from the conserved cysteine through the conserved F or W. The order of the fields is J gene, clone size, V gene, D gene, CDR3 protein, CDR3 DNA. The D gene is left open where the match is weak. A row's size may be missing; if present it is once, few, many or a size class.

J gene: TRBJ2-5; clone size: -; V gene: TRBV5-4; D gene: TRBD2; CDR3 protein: CASSLATERGRETQYF; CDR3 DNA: TGTGCCAGCAGCTTGGCCACCGAGCGGGGGCGGGAGACCCAGTACTTC
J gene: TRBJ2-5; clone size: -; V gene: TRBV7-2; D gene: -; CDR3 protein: CASSLDYGQETQYF; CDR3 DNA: TGTGCCAGCAGCCTTGACTACGGACAAGAGACCCAGTACTTC
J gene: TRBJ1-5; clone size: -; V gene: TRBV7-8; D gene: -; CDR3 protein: CASSLTQGNQPQHF; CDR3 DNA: TGTGCCAGCAGCCTTACGCAGGGAAATCAGCCCCAGCATTTT
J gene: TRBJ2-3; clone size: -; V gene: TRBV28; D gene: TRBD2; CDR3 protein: CASSSGSAGGQDTQYF; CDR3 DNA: TGTGCCAGCAGTTCTGGTTCGGCGGGGGGGCAAGATACGCAGTATTTT
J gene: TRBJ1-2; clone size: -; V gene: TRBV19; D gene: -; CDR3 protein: CASKGSGPYGYTF; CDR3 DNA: TGTGCCAGTAAGGGCAGCGGGCCTTATGGCTACACCTTC
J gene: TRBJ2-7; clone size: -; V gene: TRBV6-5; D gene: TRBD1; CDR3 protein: CASSLRRDRVNEQYF; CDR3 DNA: TGTGCCAGCTCGCTCCGCCGGGACAGGGTCAACGAGCAGTACTTC
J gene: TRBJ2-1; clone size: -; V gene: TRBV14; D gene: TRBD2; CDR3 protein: CASSLSGGARDEQFF; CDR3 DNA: TGTGCCAGCAGCCTTAGCGGGGGGGCAAGGGATGAGCAGTTCTTC
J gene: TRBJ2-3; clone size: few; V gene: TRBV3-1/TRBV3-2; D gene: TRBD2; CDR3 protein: CASSLAGGGTDTQYF; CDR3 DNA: TGTGCCAGCAGCCTGGCGGGGGGGGGTACAGATACGCAGTATTTT
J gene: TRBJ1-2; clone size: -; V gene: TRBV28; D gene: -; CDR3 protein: CASTSGRGSYNYGYTF; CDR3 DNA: TGTGCCAGCACCTCGGGCAGGGGAAGTTATAACTATGGCTACACCTTC
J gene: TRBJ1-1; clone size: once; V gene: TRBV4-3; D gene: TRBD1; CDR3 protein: CASSQDETGVTEAFF; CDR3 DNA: TGCGCCAGCAGCCAAGATGAGACAGGGGTCACTGAAGCTTTCTTT
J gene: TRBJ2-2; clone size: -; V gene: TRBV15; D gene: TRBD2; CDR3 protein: CATSRDWGGTNTGELFF; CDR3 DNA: TGTGCCACCAGCAGAGATTGGGGAGGGACGAACACCGGGGAGCTGTTTTTT
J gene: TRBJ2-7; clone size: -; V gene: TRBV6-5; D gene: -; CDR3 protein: CASTPQGKDEQYF; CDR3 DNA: TGTGCCAGCACCCCTCAGGGGAAGGACGAGCAGTACTTC
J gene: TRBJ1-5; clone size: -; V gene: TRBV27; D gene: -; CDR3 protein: CASSAGRGGNQPQHF; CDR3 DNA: TGTGCCAGCAGCGCGGGGCGCGGGGGCAATCAGCCCCAGCATTTT
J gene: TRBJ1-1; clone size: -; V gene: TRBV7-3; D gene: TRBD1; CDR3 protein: CASSPRQGTEAFF; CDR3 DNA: TGTGCCAGCAGCCCCAGACAGGGCACTGAAGCTTTCTTT
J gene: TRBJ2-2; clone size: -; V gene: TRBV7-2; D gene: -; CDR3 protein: CASIPRASLDTGELFF; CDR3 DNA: TGTGCCAGCATCCCGCGGGCTTCCCTTGACACCGGGGAGCTGTTTTTT
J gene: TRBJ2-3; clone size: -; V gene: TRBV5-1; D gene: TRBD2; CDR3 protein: CASSPGTSGGFTDTQYF; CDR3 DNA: TGCGCCAGCAGCCCAGGGACTAGCGGGGGGTTCACAGATACGCAGTATTTT
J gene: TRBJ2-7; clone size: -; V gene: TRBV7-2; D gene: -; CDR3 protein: CASSSGVEQYF; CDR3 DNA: TGTGCCAGCAGCTCAGGGGTCGAGCAGTACTTC
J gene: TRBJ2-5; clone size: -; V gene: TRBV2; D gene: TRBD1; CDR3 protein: CASRDRVQETQYF; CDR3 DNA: TGTGCCAGCAGGGACAGGGTCCAAGAGACCCAGTACTTC
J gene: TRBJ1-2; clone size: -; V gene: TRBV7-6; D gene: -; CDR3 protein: CASSSRPEYGYTF; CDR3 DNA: TGTGCCAGCAGCTCCCGCCCGGAGTATGGCTACACCTTC
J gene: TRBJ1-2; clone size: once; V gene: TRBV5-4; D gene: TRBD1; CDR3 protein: CASSLGQGNYGYTF; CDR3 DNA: TGTGCCAGCAGCTTGGGACAGGGGAACTATGGCTACACCTTC
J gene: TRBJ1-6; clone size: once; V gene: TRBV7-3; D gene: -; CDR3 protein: CASSLTAERGNSPLHF; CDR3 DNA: TGTGCCAGCAGCTTAACGGCTGAACGGGGAAATTCACCCCTCCACTTT
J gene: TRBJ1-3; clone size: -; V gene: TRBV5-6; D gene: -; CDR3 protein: CASSSPQAGNTIYF; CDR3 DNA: TGTGCCAGCAGCTCGCCCCAGGCTGGAAACACCATATATTTT
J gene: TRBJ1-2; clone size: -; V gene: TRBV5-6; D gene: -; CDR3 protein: CASSLASLTVNYGYTF; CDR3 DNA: TGTGCCAGCAGCTTGGCCTCTCTTACAGTCAACTATGGCTACACCTTC
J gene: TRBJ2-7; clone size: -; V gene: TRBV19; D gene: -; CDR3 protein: CASSETSISYEQYF; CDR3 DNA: TGTGCCAGTAGTGAGACATCTATATCCTACGAGCAGTACTTC
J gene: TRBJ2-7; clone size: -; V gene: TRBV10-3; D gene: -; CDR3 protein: CAISESGGHSYEQYF; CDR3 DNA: TGTGCCATCAGTGAGTCTGGCGGGCACTCCTACGAGCAGTACTTC
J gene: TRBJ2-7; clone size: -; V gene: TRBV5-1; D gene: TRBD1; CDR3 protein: CASSLGQGDEQYF; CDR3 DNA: TGCGCCAGCAGCTTGGGGCAGGGGGACGAGCAGTACTTC
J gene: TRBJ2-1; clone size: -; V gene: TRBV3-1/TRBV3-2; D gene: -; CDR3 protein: CASSQVAGTLQFF; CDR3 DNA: TGTGCCAGCAGCCAAGTAGCCGGGACTCTTCAGTTCTTC
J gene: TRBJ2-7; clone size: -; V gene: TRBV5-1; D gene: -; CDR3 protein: CASSLSLVTGQYF; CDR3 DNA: TGCGCCAGCAGCTTGAGTCTTGTAACCGGGCAGTACTTC
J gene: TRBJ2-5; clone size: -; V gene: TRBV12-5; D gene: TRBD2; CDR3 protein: CASGFSPASGFPETQYF; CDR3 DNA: TGTGCTAGTGGTTTTTCCCCCGCTAGCGGATTCCCAGAGACCCAGTACTTC
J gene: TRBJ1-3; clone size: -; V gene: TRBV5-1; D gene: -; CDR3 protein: CASSLTGFSGNTIYF; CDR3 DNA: TGCGCCAGCAGCTTGACAGGCTTCTCTGGAAACACCATATATTTT
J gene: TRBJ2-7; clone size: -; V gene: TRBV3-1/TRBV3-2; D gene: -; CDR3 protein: CASSQDPLVGREQYF; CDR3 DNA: TGTGCCAGCAGCCAAGATCCCCTAGTGGGGCGCGAGCAGTACTTC
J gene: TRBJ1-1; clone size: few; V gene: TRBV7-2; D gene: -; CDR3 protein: CASSLASGFNTEAFF; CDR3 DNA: TGTGCCAGCAGCTTAGCGAGCGGCTTCAACACTGAAGCTTTCTTT
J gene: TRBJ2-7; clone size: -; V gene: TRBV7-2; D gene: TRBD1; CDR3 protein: CASSFSGTEPYEQYF; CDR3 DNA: TGTGCCAGCAGCTTCTCCGGGACAGAGCCCTACGAGCAGTACTTC
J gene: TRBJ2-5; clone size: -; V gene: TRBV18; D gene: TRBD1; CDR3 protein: CASSPTPGGLETQYF; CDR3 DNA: TGTGCCAGCTCTCCAACCCCAGGGGGATTAGAGACCCAGTACTTC
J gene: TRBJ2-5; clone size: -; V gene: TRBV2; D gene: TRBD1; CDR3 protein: CASSENGRGETQYF; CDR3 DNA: TGTGCCAGCAGTGAAAACGGCAGGGGGGAGACCCAGTACTTC
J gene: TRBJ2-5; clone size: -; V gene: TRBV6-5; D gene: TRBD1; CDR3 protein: CASRETGVKETQYF; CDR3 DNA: TGTGCCAGCAGGGAGACAGGGGTGAAAGAGACCCAGTACTTC
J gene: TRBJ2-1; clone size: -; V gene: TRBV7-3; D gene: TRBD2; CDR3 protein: CASSRLAGRNEQFF; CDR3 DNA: TGTGCCAGCAGCAGACTAGCGGGTCGCAATGAGCAGTTCTTC
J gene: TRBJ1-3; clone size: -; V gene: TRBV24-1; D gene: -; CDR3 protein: CATSDGEGLSGNTIYF; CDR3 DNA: TGTGCCACCAGTGATGGGGAGGGCCTTTCTGGAAACACCATATATTTT
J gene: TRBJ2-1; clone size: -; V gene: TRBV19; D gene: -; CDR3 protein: CASSISPSQGNEQFF; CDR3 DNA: TGTGCCAGTAGTATTTCTCCTTCGCAGGGCAATGAGCAGTTCTTC
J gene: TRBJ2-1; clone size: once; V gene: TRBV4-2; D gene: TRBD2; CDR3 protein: CASSQDVPQAAGGANEQFF; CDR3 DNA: TGTGCCAGCAGCCAAGATGTCCCCCAGGCGGCGGGGGGGGCGAATGAGCAGTTCTTC